One and the same sample provided the 30 T cell receptor beta chains below, sequenced in a study of shared clonotypes between healthy human individuals. The method was immunoSEQ multiplex PCR; TCRdb's version includes in-frame clones alone and lacks a portion of them. This repertoire shows approximately 1.1 million clones, more than 75% found once; its top ten account for approximately 0.5%. The material sequenced was memory CD4+ T cells from PBMCs. The subset is: CD45RA-negative fraction. These receptors came from a man aged 18 to 30 in good health. Some clones in this sample may be carry-over from other donors' samples.

The chain employs TRBV28 and TRBJ2-5; 8 nucleotides line up with TRBD2. CDR3 size: 17 residues. V lost 5 bases and J lost 5; bases outside the gene matches: 16. Looked up from germline, CDR1 is MDHEN and CDR2 is SYDVKM. DNA for the CDR3: TGTGCCAGCAGTGATCTGTCCGGGACTAGAAGTAGGGAGACCCAGTACTTC. Translation: CASSDLSGTRSRETQYF.

This clone was observed many times. The chain combines TRBV6-6 with TRBJ2-7, with D unclear. Germline lookup yields CDR1 MNHNY and CDR2 SVGAGI (reference sequence). The CDR3 runs 15 residues. Trimming shortened V by 4 bases and J by 6 bases, and 19 bases separated the two germline ends. The chain's CDR3 is CASSFSGTGTGEQYF. CDR3 sequence (DNA): TGTGCCAGCAGTTTCTCGGGTACTGGAACGGGCGAGCAGTACTTC.

V and J are TRBV11-1 and TRBJ2-4, with a weak D call TRBD2 (5 bases). Germline V gene lookup returns CDR1 SGHAT and CDR2 FQDESV (reference sequence). Trimming took 4 bases from V and 7 from J, leaving 8 bases between them. The length of the CDR3 is 12 residues. The CDR3 DNA sequence: TGTGCCAGCAGCTCCTCGGGGAACATTCAGTACTTC. The encoded protein is CASSSSGNIQYF. The variable domain in full, with the rest retrieved from reference TRBV11-1 and TRBJ2-4, is EAEVAQSPRYKITEKSQAVAFWCDPISGHATLYWYRQILGQGPELLVQFQDESVVDDSQLPKDRFSAERLKGVDSTLKIQPAELGDSAMYLCASSSSGNIQYFGAGTRLSVL.

The J gene is TRBJ2-1, the V gene TRBV5-4, with TRBD2 identical over 14 bases. Germline loops: CDR1 SGHNT, CDR2 YYREEE (reference sequence). V lost 4 bases and J lost 5; bases outside the gene matches: 8. The CDR3 is made up of 17 amino acids. CDR3 region: CASSGGTSGRRDNEQFF. The CDR3, as DNA: TGTGCCAGCAGCGGGGGGACTAGCGGGAGAAGGGACAATGAGCAGTTCTTC.

The chain has TRBV6-1 and TRBJ2-1, with 7 bases identical to TRBD2. Germline assignment: CDR1 MNHNS and CDR2 SASEGT. V trimming: 4 bases; J trimming: 0 bases; junction bases outside the gene matches: 3. The CDR3 is 15 residues long. The CDR3 bases are TGTGCCAGCAGTGCTAGCGGACCCTCCTACAATGAGCAGTTCTTC. It is translated as CASSASGPSYNEQFF.

This clone was detected many times. V and J are TRBV9 and TRBJ2-2; perhaps TRBD2 as D (5 bases). In germline, CDR1 is SGDLS, CDR2 YYNGEE. CDR3 length: 16 amino acids. Trimming took off 4 bases at V and 3 bases at J, with 16 bases between the two ends. CDR3 bases: TGTGCCAGCAGCCCCCGTCCGGTGCGGGACACCGGGGAGCTGTTTTTT. This codes for CASSPRPVRDTGELFF.

This sequence joins TRBV2 and TRBJ2-7, with 7 bases matching TRBD1. Germline CDR1 reads SNHLY; CDR2 reads FYNNEI. The ends lost 5 bases at V and 0 bases at J; junction bases unmatched: 7. This CDR3 has 15 residues. The chain's CDR3 is CASSPVGQLSYEQYF. CDR3 nucleotide sequence: TGTGCCAGCAGTCCGGTGGGACAGCTCTCCTACGAGCAGTACTTC.

The chain combines TRBV2 with TRBJ2-1; D may correspond to TRBD1 or TRBD2 (5 bases each). The germline gives CDR1 SNHLY, CDR2 FYNNEI. V shed 5 bases and J shed 16 bases, with 18 bases lying between them. This CDR3 contains 12 residues. CDR3 nucleotides: TGTGCCAGCAGTCCCACGGGGCTAGTATCCTTCTTC. Translation gives CASSPTGLVSFF.

The chain links TRBV10-3 to TRBJ2-3; 10 positions match TRBD2. Germline V gives CDR1 ENHRY, CDR2 SYGVKD. The CDR3 sequence is 18 residues long. The V segment lost 4 bases and the J segment 4 bases; nucleotides outside the gene matches: 14. DNA of the CDR3: TGTGCCATCAGTGCCGGGGGGGGGCTAGCGGGAGTTCCAGATACGCAGTATTTT. Its translation is CAISAGGGLAGVPDTQYF.

The rearrangement links TRBV5-4 to TRBJ2-1; TRBD1 is a possible D gene (7 bases). The CDR3 length is 16 residues. Per the germline V gene, CDR1 is SGHNT and CDR2 is YYREEE (reference sequence). V lost 3 bases and J 7 bases, leaving 20 bases between the germline ends. DNA for the CDR3: TGTGCCAGCAGCTCAGGGGGGCAGGGGAGGTATAATGAGCAGTTCTTC. Residues: CASSSGGQGRYNEQFF.

In this sample, this clone turned up a few times. J is TRBJ1-1 and V is TRBV2; D ambiguous. Germline V gene data show CDR1 as SNHLY and CDR2 as FYNNEI. V dropped 7 bases and J dropped 4 bases, with 19 bases sitting between them. CDR3 length: 15 amino acids. In nucleotides, the CDR3 is TGTGCCAGCACAAAGGCCCTAGGAGAGGGCACTGAAGCTTTCTTT. It codes for CASTKALGEGTEAFF.

The rearrangement uses TRBV5-4 and TRBJ2-3; TRBD2 matches at 8 bases. This CDR3 region has 17 residues. CDR1 SGHNT and CDR2 YYREEE come from the germline V gene (reference sequence). The V and J ends lost 0 bases and 4 bases, in that order; junction bases with no gene match: 10. CDR3 DNA sequence: TGTGCCAGCAGCTTGGCCGGGACTAGGTTAGGGGCAGATACGCAGTATTTT. Its protein product is CASSLAGTRLGADTQYF.

The V gene is TRBV27, the J gene TRBJ1-3, with D perhaps matching TRBD1 (5 bases). Deletions cut 4 bases from V and 0 bases from J, with 13 bases between. CDR1 and CDR2 from the germline V gene are MNHEY and SMNVEV (reference sequence). This CDR3 contains 16 residues. CDR3 DNA: TGTGCCAGCAGTTGGGGCCCAGGGATCTCTGGAAACACCATATATTTT. Amino acid sequence: CASSWGPGISGNTIYF.

This clone occurred a few times. The chain has TRBV29-1 and TRBJ1-1; TRBD1 agrees at 8 bases. The CDR3 covers 13 residues. V was clipped by 6 bases and J by 7 bases; unmatched bases: 10. Germline CDR1 is SQVTM and CDR2 is ANQGSEA. CDR3 in amino acids: CSVEPDRASEAFF. The DNA of the CDR3 is TGCAGCGTCGAACCGGACAGGGCAAGTGAAGCTTTCTTT.

The chain has TRBV6-5 and TRBJ1-1; D uncertain. Germline V gives CDR1 MNHEY, CDR2 SVGAGI. The CDR3 has 12 residues. Trimming removed 5 bases at V and 4 bases at J, with 8 bases between. CDR3 sequence: CASSGLGTEAFF. The CDR3 DNA reads as TGTGCCAGCAGTGGCCTCGGCACTGAAGCTTTCTTT.

The chain links TRBV6-5 to TRBJ2-2, with a possible D match to TRBD2 (6 bases). Trimming shortened V by 6 bases and J by 6 bases, and 17 bases separated the two germline ends. The CDR3 runs 15 residues. Germline CDR1 is MNHEY and CDR2 is SVGAGI. CDR3 amino acids: CASSLARGWSGELFF. The CDR3 DNA is TGTGCCAGCAGCCTAGCCCGGGGGTGGTCCGGGGAGCTGTTTTTT.

This clone is a singleton in its sample. The chain carries TRBV19 and TRBJ1-2; no clear D gene. Germline values: CDR1 LNHDA, CDR2 SQIVND (reference sequence). V was clipped by 5 bases and J by 8 bases, with 18 bases between them. CDR3 length equals 14 residues. The CDR3 loop is CASSRAGIIGGYTF. The CDR3 region has the DNA TGTGCCAGTAGTCGTGCCGGGATTATAGGAGGCTACACCTTC.

The chain employs TRBV14 and TRBJ1-5; TRBD1 aligns across 10 bases. Germline CDR1 reads SGHDN; CDR2 reads FVKESK. Trimming removed 8 bases from V and 5 bases from J; junction bases left unmatched: 6. The CDR3 consists of 14 residues. This chain's CDR3 is CASSRGQGDQPQHF. The CDR3, as DNA: TGTGCCAGCTCAAGAGGACAGGGGGATCAGCCCCAGCATTTT. Full variable domain (missing parts from reference TRBV14 and TRBJ1-5): EAGVTQFPSHSVIEKGQTVTLRCDPISGHDNLYWYRRVMGKEIKFLLHFVKESKQDESGMPNNRFLAERTGGTYSTLKVQPAELEDSGVYFCASSRGQGDQPQHFGDGTRLSIL.

V and J are TRBV28 and TRBJ1-4; 7 positions match TRBD1. Germline CDR1 reads MDHEN; CDR2 reads SYDVKM. The CDR3 loop spans 14 amino acids. J was trimmed by 8 bases and V by 3 bases; bases with no gene match: 6. The DNA of the CDR3 is TGTGCCAGCAGTTTGGATGGACAGGCGGAAAAACTGTTTTTT. It yields the protein CASSLDGQAEKLFF.

The gene calls are TRBV7-2 and TRBJ2-7; D not resolved. There are 13 residues in the CDR3. Germline V gene sequence: CDR1 SGHTA, CDR2 FQGNSA. The V and J ends lost 3 bases and 3 bases respectively, with 9 bases between them. The CDR3 bases are TGTGCCAGCAGCTTTAGCCACGGCTACGAGCAGTACTTC. Translating it yields CASSFSHGYEQYF.

This clone appeared a single time. V usage is TRBV29-1 and J usage is TRBJ1-2, with D perhaps TRBD1 (5 bases). Germline CDR1 is SQVTM and CDR2 is ANQGSEA. The ends were cut back, 4 bases at V and 2 bases at J, with 14 bases in the middle. The CDR3 spans 14 residues. CDR3 DNA: TGCAGCGTTGCTCGGTTTCCAGGGAACTATGGCTACACCTTC. Translated, it gives CSVARFPGNYGYTF.

This chain joins TRBV5-1 and TRBJ2-1; D not certain. CDR3 size: 15 residues. Germline V CDR1 and CDR2: SGHRS, YFSETQ. Trimming removed 1 base at V and 6 bases at J, with 14 bases between. This chain's CDR3 is CASSLSVVGSNEQFF. The CDR3 DNA follows: TGCGCCAGCAGCTTGTCCGTCGTGGGAAGCAATGAGCAGTTCTTC.

The genes are TRBV30 and TRBJ1-2; 8 bases match TRBD1. Germline CDR1 is GTSNPN and CDR2 is SVGIG (reference sequence). V trimming: 0 bases; J trimming: 5 bases; junction bases outside the gene matches: 8. The CDR3 covers 15 residues. The CDR3 DNA reads as TGTGCCTGGAGTGTACCTACAACAGGGGGATATGGCTACACCTTC. Its translation: CAWSVPTTGGYGYTF.

The CDR3 DNA reads as TGCGCCAGCAGCGCCCAGACAGGCAGGGAGGGCTACACCTTC. Translating it yields CASSAQTGREGYTF. The chain employs TRBV5-1 and TRBJ1-2, with D tentatively TRBD1 (6 bases). V lost 4 bases and J lost 8, with 18 bases in between. CDR1 and CDR2 from the germline V gene are SGHRS and YFSETQ. The CDR3 is 14 residues long.

The J gene is TRBJ2-3, the V gene TRBV9; D ambiguous. CDR1 SGDLS and CDR2 YYNGEE come from the germline V gene. Trimming pared 3 bases from V and 2 bases from J, leaving 4 bases between. This CDR3 spans 12 amino acids. The CDR3: CASSGFTDTQYF. The CDR3 bases are TGTGCCAGCAGCGGCTTCACAGATACGCAGTATTTT.

The genes are TRBV28 and TRBJ1-3; D gene unclear. Germline V gene data show CDR1 as MDHEN and CDR2 as SYDVKM. V gave up 3 bases and J gave up 4 bases, with 10 bases separating them. The CDR3 has 14 amino acids. This CDR3 is CASSFSRPGNTIYF. The CDR3 DNA follows: TGTGCCAGCAGTTTTAGCAGGCCCGGAAACACCATATATTTT.

This rearrangement joins TRBV11-2 to TRBJ2-5, with D tentatively TRBD1 or TRBD2 (5 bases each). The germline V gene encodes CDR1 SGHAT and CDR2 FQNNGV. V gave up 1 base and J gave up 1 base, with 7 bases separating them. CDR3 length: 14 residues. CDR3 nucleotides: TGTGCCAGCAGCTTAGGGGACCGCCAAGAGACCCAGTACTTC. Translated, it gives CASSLGDRQETQYF.

V is TRBV27 and J is TRBJ2-5; D is ambiguous. The CDR3 loop spans 11 amino acids. The V and J ends lost 6 bases and 3 bases respectively, with 5 bases between them. CDR1 is MNHEY, CDR2 SMNVEV, per germline (reference sequence). CDR3 region: CASRPEETQYF. CDR3 DNA: TGTGCCAGCAGGCCGGAAGAGACCCAGTACTTC.

V and J are TRBV7-2 and TRBJ1-5; 11 nucleotides match TRBD1. The CDR3 has 15 amino acids. Germline CDR1 reads SGHTA; CDR2 reads FQGNSA. The J segment lost 7 bases and the V segment lost 5 bases, leaving 7 bases of the junction unmatched. The CDR3 nucleotides read TGTGCCAGCAGCCGGACAGGGGGCGATGTGCAGCCCCAGCATTTT. This translates into CASSRTGGDVQPQHF.

The chain employs TRBV5-1 and TRBJ2-3; 10 bases are a match to TRBD2. Per the germline V gene, CDR1 is SGHRS and CDR2 is YFSETQ. V was clipped by 4 bases and J by 4 bases; unmatched bases: 6. CDR3 length: 15 residues. CDR3 coding DNA: TGCGCCAGCAGCCCGGGGACTAGCGCCCCAGATACGCAGTATTTT. It encodes CASSPGTSAPDTQYF.